This record looks at one T cell receptor beta chain sequence and its context. Antigen specificity is unknown. The data were taken from a study of blood T cells in healthy people across ages. The study, taken as a whole, reports: With age, beta diversity per million T cells declined roughly linearly, significantly by 30 to 40.

Next came a second PCR, run for roughly 6 to 11 cycles, which used a sample-barcoded 5' primer along with a J-beta primer mix. Carrying 12 random nucleotides, a template-switch adaptor labeled each individual cDNA molecule. TCRdb analysed the 5' RACE reads with MiXCR anew, one entry per CDR3 protein. The profile shows 450,000 to 650,000 distinct CDR3 sequences, about 24% of them singletons. V lost 7 bases, J lost 3 bases, and 3 bases lay in between. CDR1 MNHNS and CDR2 SASEGT come from the germline V gene. The CDR3 runs to 10 residues. This sample was shared with a second study, whose subject was T cells of mothers and their children.

This receptor was identified in a boy between 10 and 17 years old in good health. This chain connects TRBV6-1 to TRBJ2-5; no clear D gene. Source material: blood. The CDR3 spells CASIKETQYF. CDR3 in DNA: TGTGCCAGCATAAAAGAGACCCAGTACTTC.